These T cell receptor beta chains were read from a single sample in a study of blood T cell repertoires in COVID-19. The table came from immunoSEQ multiplex PCR; TCRdb's copy has only in-frame clones and leaves some out. The table has almost 95,000 clones, around 90% seen once. The sequenced material came from peripheral blood. These receptors all come from an older woman with COVID-19, enrolled during active disease. CDR3s include the opening cysteine and the closing phenylalanine or tryptophan. A D gene is named only where the DNA matches it firmly. Size is omitted from some rows. Given values are once, few, many or a class for expanded clones.

TRBJ1-2 NA TRBV7-9 TRBD1 CASSLARQGDGYTF TGTGCCAGCAGCTTAGCGCGGCAGGGGGATGGCTACACCTTC
TRBJ1-5 few TRBV28 NA CASTGTRAPYGNQPQHF TGTGCCAGCACCGGGACAAGGGCCCCGTATGGCAATCAGCCCCAGCATTTT
TRBJ2-1 NA TRBV7-2 TRBD1 CASSSTGLDEQFF TGTGCCAGCAGCTCGACAGGGCTTGATGAGCAGTTCTTC
TRBJ2-2 NA TRBV13 TRBD2 CASSQRGAGGELFF TGTGCCAGCAGCCAGCGGGGGGCTGGCGGGGAGCTGTTTTTT
TRBJ1-5 once TRBV19 NA CASSTRDINQPQHF TGTGCCAGTAGTACCCGGGACATTAATCAGCCCCAGCATTTT
TRBJ1-3 NA TRBV5-1 NA CASSSRDGGSGNTIYF TGCGCCAGCAGCTCCCGGGACGGGGGGTCTGGAAACACCATATATTTT
TRBJ2-1 NA TRBV3-1/TRBV3-2 NA CASSQVGFEQFF TGTGCCAGCAGCCAAGTGGGCTTTGAGCAGTTCTTC
TRBJ2-2 NA TRBV6-5 NA CASSPRVTGELFF TGTGCCAGCAGCCCCCGGGTGACCGGGGAGCTGTTTTTT
TRBJ1-3 NA TRBV18 TRBD1 CASSFAPLDRASGNTIYF TGTGCCAGCTCATTTGCCCCTTTGGACAGGGCCTCTGGAAACACCATATATTTT
TRBJ2-7 few TRBV28 NA CASSATYEQYF TGTGCCAGCAGTGCTACCTACGAGCAGTACTTC
TRBJ1-1 NA TRBV6-1 NA CASSETMNTEAFF TGTGCCAGCAGTGAAACAATGAACACTGAAGCTTTCTTT
TRBJ2-3 NA TRBV4-2 NA CASSQDRGTDTQYF TGTGCCAGCAGCCAAGATCGCGGCACAGATACGCAGTATTTT
TRBJ2-5 NA TRBV4-3 NA CASSQEVSRGGTQYF TGCGCCAGCAGCCAAGAGGTATCCAGGGGTGGGACCCAGTACTTC
TRBJ1-2 NA TRBV4-1 TRBD1 CASSQQWGRGSVRGYTF TGCGCCAGCAGCCAGCAGTGGGGCAGGGGGTCGGTTCGGGGCTACACCTTC
TRBJ1-2 NA TRBV6-5 TRBD1 CASRGQGRGYGYTF TGTGCCAGCAGAGGACAGGGTCGCGGCTATGGCTACACCTTC
TRBJ2-3 NA TRBV14 TRBD2 CASSLRTSGGFTSTDTQYF TGTGCCAGCAGCCTTCGGACTAGCGGGGGCTTTACTAGCACAGATACGCAGTATTTT
TRBJ2-5 NA TRBV6-2/TRBV6-3 NA CASSYTGEETQYF TGTGCCAGCAGTTACACGGGGGAAGAGACCCAGTACTTC
TRBJ2-2 NA TRBV7-9 TRBD1 CASSGGQGGTGELFF TGTGCCAGCAGCGGCGGACAGGGTGGGACCGGGGAGCTGTTTTTT
TRBJ1-2 NA TRBV19 TRBD1 CASLGQGATYGYTF TGTGCCAGCCTCGGACAGGGGGCCACCTATGGCTACACCTTC
TRBJ1-6 few TRBV15 TRBD1 CATSRNYGQGVNSPLHF TGTGCCACCAGCAGAAACTACGGACAGGGCGTTAATTCACCCCTCCACTTT
TRBJ1-2 once TRBV5-6 NA CASGAGRKDFYGYTF TGTGCCAGCGGAGCCGGTCGGAAAGATTTCTATGGCTACACCTTC
TRBJ2-7 NA TRBV9 NA CASSSAPSAGEQYF TGTGCCAGCAGCTCAGCGCCCAGTGCCGGCGAGCAGTACTTC
TRBJ2-1 NA TRBV5-1 NA CASTGYNEQFF TGCGCCAGCACCGGGTACAATGAGCAGTTCTTC
TRBJ2-1 NA TRBV24-1 TRBD2 CATSDVGGAYNEQFF TGTGCCACCAGTGATGTGGGGGGGGCCTACAATGAGCAGTTCTTC
TRBJ1-1 NA TRBV7-9 TRBD1 CATTGANTEAFF TGTGCCACAACAGGGGCCAACACTGAAGCTTTCTTT
TRBJ1-5 NA TRBV19 NA CASSISSHQPQHF TGTGCCAGTAGTATAAGTAGCCATCAGCCCCAGCATTTT
TRBJ2-7 once TRBV10-2 NA CASSVSLTYEQYF TGCGCCAGCAGTGTCTCCCTAACTTACGAGCAGTACTTC
TRBJ1-2 NA TRBV27 TRBD1 CASSFDRVAGYTF TGTGCCAGCAGCTTCGACAGGGTGGCTGGCTACACCTTC
TRBJ2-1 few TRBV10-3 TRBD1 CAISGTGTGLSSYNEQFF TGTGCCATCAGTGGAACCGGGACAGGGCTCAGCTCCTACAATGAGCAGTTCTTC
TRBJ1-1 once TRBV19 NA CASSLREGSTEAFF TGTGCCAGCTCGTTACGGGAGGGGAGCACTGAAGCTTTCTTT
TRBJ1-1 NA TRBV15 NA CATSTGMNTEAFF TGTGCCACTTCGACAGGTATGAACACTGAAGCTTTCTTT
TRBJ2-5 NA TRBV7-8 TRBD2 CASSRGSSGPTQETQYF TGTGCCAGCAGCCGAGGGTCTAGCGGACCGACCCAAGAGACCCAGTACTTC
TRBJ2-7 NA TRBV6-5 TRBD1 CASSYPGQGAGYEQYF TGTGCCAGCAGTTACCCCGGACAGGGGGCCGGGTACGAGCAGTACTTC
TRBJ2-2 NA TRBV19 TRBD2 CASSILFLAGGQNTGELFF TGTGCCAGTAGTATTCTATTCCTAGCGGGGGGGCAGAACACCGGGGAGCTGTTTTTT
TRBJ2-3 NA TRBV11-2 TRBD1 CASSPRGRGLGDTQYF TGTGCCAGCAGCCCTAGGGGCAGGGGGCTTGGAGATACGCAGTATTTT
TRBJ1-1 NA TRBV3-1/TRBV3-2 NA CASSQQGGTEAFF TGTGCCAGCAGCCAACAAGGCGGCACTGAAGCTTTCTTT
TRBJ2-7 NA TRBV18 TRBD1 CASSLGQGAEEQYF TGTGCCAGCTCACTCGGACAGGGGGCTGAAGAGCAGTACTTC
TRBJ1-5 few TRBV28 TRBD1 CASIEGARQPQHF TGTGCCAGCATAGAGGGGGCAAGGCAGCCCCAGCATTTT
TRBJ1-5 once TRBV9 NA CASSVGQGRNQPQHF TGTGCCAGCAGCGTCGGGCAGGGGCGCAATCAGCCCCAGCATTTT
TRBJ2-2 NA TRBV7-2 TRBD2 CARRLAGATGELFF TGTGCCAGAAGACTAGCGGGGGCCACCGGGGAGCTGTTTTTT
TRBJ1-3 NA TRBV15 NA CATSRVGFRSPISGNTIYF TGTGCCACCAGCAGAGTCGGTTTCCGGTCGCCGATTTCTGGAAACACCATATATTTT
TRBJ1-4 NA TRBV6-5 TRBD1 CASSYSSDRGNEKLFF TGTGCCAGCAGTTACTCGTCCGACAGGGGAAATGAAAAACTGTTTTTT